This T cell receptor (beta chain) was captured in a study of T cells in Graves' hyperthyroidism and ophthalmopathy. Diagnostic assessment was based on clinical symptoms, serum thyroxine and TRAb, thyroid ultrasound and orbital computed tomography. V was clipped by 2 bases and J by 12 bases; unmatched bases: 5. The CDR3 extends over 12 amino acids. The V gene's germline CDR1 is MDHEN and CDR2 SYDVKM. Authors of the study amplified TCR beta CDR3 regions from RNA transcripts. RT-PCR in the first round (using the HTBI primer set) targeted the TCR CDR3. TCRdb recomputed calls from the multiplex PCR reads with MiXCR, one row per CDR3 protein. The repertoire holds 410,000 or so distinct CDR3 sequences, with approximately 14% as singletons.

Sequenced input: blood. The chain uses TRBV28 and TRBJ2-5; 8 nucleotides line up with TRBD2. This clonotype was sampled from a man younger than 35 with Graves' ophthalmopathy. Here the CDR3 reads CASSLAGGQEYF. The CDR3 coding sequence is TGTGCCAGCAGTTTAGCGGGAGGCCAAGAGTACTTC.